The present T cell receptor (beta chain) was sequenced within a study of cytomegalovirus exposure and HLA in healthy donors. Study-wide results and limits: The study found most TCR sequences rare, yet found some public TCRs in many donors. The investigators catalogued 150 or so TCR beta chains as cytomegalovirus-associated. Cytomegalovirus status was reportedly diagnosed by the classifier with high sensitivity and specificity. Under in vitro conditions, three CMV-associated chains were confirmed as specific for CMV antigens.

This clone was counted a few times. Its cognate antigen is unknown. Germline V gene lookup returns CDR1 SGHTA and CDR2 FQGNSA. V lost 1 base, J lost 4 bases, and 1 base stayed unmatched. The CDR3 sequence is 16 residues long. Measured with immunoSEQ multiplex PCR; TCRdb has only the in-frame clones, and not every one. The data show approximately 97,000 clones, over 85% seen once. This chain joins TRBV7-2 and TRBJ2-2; TRBD1 matches 12 bases. The sequence was collected from a woman aged 18 to 35 in good health and CMV-seronegative. The sequenced material came from PBMCs. The CDR3 nucleotides read TGTGCCAGCAGCTTAGGGGGACAGGGGGCCACCGGGGAGCTGTTTTTT. It is translated as CASSLGGQGATGELFF.